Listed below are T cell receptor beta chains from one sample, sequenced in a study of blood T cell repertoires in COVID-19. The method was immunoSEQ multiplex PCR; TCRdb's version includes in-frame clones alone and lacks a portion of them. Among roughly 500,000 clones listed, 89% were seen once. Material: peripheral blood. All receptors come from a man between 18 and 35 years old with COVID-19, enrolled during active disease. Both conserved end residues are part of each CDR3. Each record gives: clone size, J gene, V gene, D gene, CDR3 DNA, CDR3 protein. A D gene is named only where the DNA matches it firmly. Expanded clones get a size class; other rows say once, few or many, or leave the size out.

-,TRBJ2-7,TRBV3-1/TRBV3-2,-,TGTGCCAGCAGCCTCGGGGTCTCCTACGAGCAGTACTTC,CASSLGVSYEQYF
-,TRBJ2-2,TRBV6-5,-,TGTGCCAGCAGTTACTCGGGACACCTCACCGGGGAGCTGTTTTTT,CASSYSGHLTGELFF
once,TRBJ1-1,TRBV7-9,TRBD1,TGTGCCAGCAGCGCAGACAGGGGGCTTAACACTGAAGCTTTCTTT,CASSADRGLNTEAFF
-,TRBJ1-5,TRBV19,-,TGTGCCAGTAGACTTACACGGGGAGATAATCAGCCCCAGCATTTT,CASRLTRGDNQPQHF
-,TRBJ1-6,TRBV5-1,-,TGCGCCAGCAGCTCTGACCGGGATTATAATTCACCCCTCCACTTT,CASSSDRDYNSPLHF
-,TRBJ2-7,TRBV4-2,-,TGTGCCAGCAGCCAAGACCATCGACCGGGGAACTCCTACGAGCAGTACTTC,CASSQDHRPGNSYEQYF
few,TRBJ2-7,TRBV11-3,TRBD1,TGTGCCAGCAGCTTACAGACAGGGAACCACGAGCAGTACTTC,CASSLQTGNHEQYF
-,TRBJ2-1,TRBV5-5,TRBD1,TGTGCCAGCAGCTGGGGAAAGACAGGGGGCTCCTACAATGAGCAGTTCTTC,CASSWGKTGGSYNEQFF
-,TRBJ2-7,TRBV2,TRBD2,TGTGCCACGGGAGGAGGACCCTACGAGCAGTACTTC,CATGGGPYEQYF
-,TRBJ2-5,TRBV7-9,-,TGTGCCAGCAGCTTAGTAGTAGGCTACAGGGTGGAGACCCAGTACTTC,CASSLVVGYRVETQYF
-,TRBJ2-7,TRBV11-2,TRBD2,TGTGCCAGCAGCTTGGACTTGCGGGGGGAGCAGTACTTC,CASSLDLRGEQYF
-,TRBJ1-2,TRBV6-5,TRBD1,TGTGCCAGCAGTTACTCTACACAGGGGTATGGCTACACCTTC,CASSYSTQGYGYTF